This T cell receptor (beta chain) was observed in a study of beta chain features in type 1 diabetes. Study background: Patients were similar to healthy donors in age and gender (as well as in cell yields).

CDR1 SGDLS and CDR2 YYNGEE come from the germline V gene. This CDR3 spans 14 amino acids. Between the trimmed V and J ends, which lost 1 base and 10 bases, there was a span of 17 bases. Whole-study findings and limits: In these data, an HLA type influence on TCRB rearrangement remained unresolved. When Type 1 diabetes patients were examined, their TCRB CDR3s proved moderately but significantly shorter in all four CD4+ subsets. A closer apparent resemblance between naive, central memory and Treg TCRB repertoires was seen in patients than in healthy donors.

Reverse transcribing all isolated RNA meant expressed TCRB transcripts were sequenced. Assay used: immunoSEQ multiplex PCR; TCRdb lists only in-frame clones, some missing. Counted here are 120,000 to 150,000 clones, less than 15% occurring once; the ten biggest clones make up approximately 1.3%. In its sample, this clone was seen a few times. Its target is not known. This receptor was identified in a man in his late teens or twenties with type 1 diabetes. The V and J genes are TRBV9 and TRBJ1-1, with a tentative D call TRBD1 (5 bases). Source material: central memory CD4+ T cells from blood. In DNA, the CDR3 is TGTGCCAGCAGCGTACTACAGGTGGCTAGTGTAGCTTTCTTT. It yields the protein CASSVLQVASVAFF.